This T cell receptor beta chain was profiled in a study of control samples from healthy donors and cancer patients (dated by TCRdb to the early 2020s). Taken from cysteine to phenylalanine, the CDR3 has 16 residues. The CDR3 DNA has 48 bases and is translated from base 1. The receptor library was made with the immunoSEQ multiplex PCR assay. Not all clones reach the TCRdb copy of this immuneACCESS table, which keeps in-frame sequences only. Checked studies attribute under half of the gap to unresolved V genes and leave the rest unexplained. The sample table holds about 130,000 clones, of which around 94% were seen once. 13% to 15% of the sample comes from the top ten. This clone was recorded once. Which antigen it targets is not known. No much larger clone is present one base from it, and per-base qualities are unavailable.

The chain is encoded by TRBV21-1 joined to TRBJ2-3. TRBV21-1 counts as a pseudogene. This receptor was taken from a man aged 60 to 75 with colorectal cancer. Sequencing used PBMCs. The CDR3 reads CASSEVGTAWGQTQYF. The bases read TGTGCCAGCAGCGAAGTAGGGACGGCCTGGGGTCAGACGCAGTATTTT.